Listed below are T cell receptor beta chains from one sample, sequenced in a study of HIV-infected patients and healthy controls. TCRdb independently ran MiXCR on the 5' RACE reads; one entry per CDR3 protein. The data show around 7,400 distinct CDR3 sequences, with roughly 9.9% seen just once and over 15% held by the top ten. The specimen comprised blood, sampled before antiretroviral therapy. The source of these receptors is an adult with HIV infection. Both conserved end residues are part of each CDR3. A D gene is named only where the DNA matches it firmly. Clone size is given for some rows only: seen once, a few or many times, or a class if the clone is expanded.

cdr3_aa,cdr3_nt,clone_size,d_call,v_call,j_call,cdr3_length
CASSTGQGSYEQYF,TGTGCCAGTAGTACGGGACAGGGATCCTACGAGCAGTACTTC,many,TRBD1,TRBV19,TRBJ2-7,14
CASRSGTDTQYF,TGTGCCAGCAGGTCAGGCACAGATACGCAGTATTTT,medium-sized,-,TRBV2,TRBJ2-3,12
CASSLGVYGGQPQHF,TGTGCCAGCAGCTTAGGGGTATACGGTGGTCAGCCCCAGCATTTT,few,-,TRBV11-2,TRBJ1-5,15
CASSLGHQINYGYTF,TGTGCCAGCAGTTTAGGGCACCAGATTAACTATGGCTACACCTTC,many,-,TRBV12-3/TRBV12-4,TRBJ1-2,15
CASSLASGGEGEQFF,TGCGCCAGCAGCTTGGCCAGCGGGGGGGAGGGTGAGCAGTTCTTC,many,TRBD2,TRBV5-1,TRBJ2-1,15
CASSQLAGYEQYF,TGTGCTAGCAGCCAGTTAGCGGGGTACGAGCAGTACTTC,many,TRBD2,TRBV7-7,TRBJ2-7,13
CASSHAGQGAYEQYF,TGTGCCAGCAGTCATGCGGGACAGGGGGCGTACGAGCAGTACTTC,many,TRBD1,TRBV7-9,TRBJ2-7,15
CASSQGVGLLSGELFF,TGTGCCAGTAGTCAAGGAGTGGGGCTTTTGTCCGGGGAGCTGTTTTTT,medium-sized,-,TRBV19,TRBJ2-2,16
CASGGEALYEQYF,TGCGCCAGCGGGGGGGAGGCCCTATACGAGCAGTACTTC,-,TRBD2,TRBV10-2,TRBJ2-7,13
CASSIVLSEQFF,TGTGCCAGTAGTATCGTCCTGAGTGAGCAGTTCTTC,many,-,TRBV19,TRBJ2-1,12
CASRSGTSGYEQYF,TGTGCCAGCAGATCCGGGACTAGCGGGTACGAGCAGTACTTC,medium-sized,TRBD2,TRBV25-1,TRBJ2-7,14
CASSLGAGTEETQYF,TGTGCCAGCAGCTTGGGGGCAGGGACAGAAGAGACCCAGTACTTC,many,TRBD1,TRBV5-6,TRBJ2-5,15
CAIRDGSSYEQYF,TGTGCCATCAGGGACGGAAGCTCCTACGAGCAGTACTTC,many,-,TRBV10-3,TRBJ2-7,13
CASSQQETQYF,TGTGCCAGCAGCCAACAAGAGACCCAGTACTTC,many,-,TRBV3-1,TRBJ2-5,11
CASSLAAVHTEAFF,TGTGCCAGCAGCTTGGCGGCGGTTCACACTGAAGCTTTCTTT,many,-,TRBV5-8,TRBJ1-1,14
CAIRQPKFDTQYF,TGCGCCATCAGACAGCCCAAGTTTGATACGCAGTATTTT,-,-,TRBV4-1,TRBJ2-3,13